This TCR beta chain was profiled in a study of early T cells in non-severe SARS-CoV-2 infection. The CDR3 runs to 15 residues. Germline CDR1 SNHLY, CDR2 FYNNEI. TCRdb re-derived calls from the 5' RACE reads in MiXCR, one entry per CDR3 protein. The table shows tens of thousands of distinct CDR3 sequences, with roughly an eighth occurring only once. The sample holds a few counts of this clonotype. The germline gene is not matched at one end of the junction; a read error may be the cause. The sample here was whole blood, taken at baseline. The source is an adult who was a healthcare worker with PCR-confirmed SARS-CoV-2 infection or an uninfected control (not recorded which). The chain links TRBV2 to TRBJ1-3, with no clear D. The CDR3 nucleotides are TGTGCCAGCAGTGAACAGATCATCTCTGAAAACACCATATATTTT. This translates into CASSEQIISENTIYF.